Shown below are 13 T cell receptor beta chains from a single sample sequenced in a study of cytomegalovirus exposure and HLA in healthy donors. This table comes from immunoSEQ multiplex PCR, and its TCRdb copy is limited to in-frame clones, with some not included. This table holds 85,000 to 130,000 clones, around 90% found once. The specimen sequenced was PBMCs. The source is a woman under 30 in good health and CMV-seropositive.

This chain uses TRBV2 with TRBJ1-1; D call uncertain. Germline CDR1 reads SNHLY; CDR2 reads FYNNEI. V lost 8 bases, J lost 4 bases, and 14 bases lay in between. This CDR3 has 13 amino acids. The CDR3 is CASCLAGSTEAFF. The CDR3 coding sequence is TGTGCCAGCTGTCTTGCGGGGAGCACTGAAGCTTTCTTT.

V is TRBV7-6 and J is TRBJ2-1; 11 bases agree with TRBD2. The CDR3 is 15 residues long. Germline V lookup: CDR1 SGHVS, CDR2 FNYEAQ. After removal of 5 bases from V and 3 bases from J, the junction contained 3 bases not matched to a gene. CDR3 DNA sequence: TGTGCCAGCAGCGCTAGCGGGGGGATCTACAATGAGCAGTTCTTC. Translation gives CASSASGGIYNEQFF.

This rearrangement joins TRBV11-2 to TRBJ1-1, with a possible D match to TRBD1 (5 bases). Germline CDR1 and CDR2: SGHAT and FQNNGV. The CDR3 extends over 14 amino acids. The V gene lost 0 bases and the J gene lost 4 bases, with 9 bases spanning the gap. The chain's CDR3 is CASSLDGGGTEAFF. CDR3 sequence (DNA): TGTGCCAGCAGCTTAGATGGGGGGGGCACTGAAGCTTTCTTT.

The chain combines TRBV6-7 with TRBJ1-6; D is ambiguous. TRBV6-7 is labeled an ORF, and its function is uncertain. Trimming shortened V by 0 bases and J by 9 bases, and 18 bases separated the two germline ends. The CDR3 sequence is 17 residues long. CDR3 amino acids: CASSYSKRRRAVSPLHF. In DNA form, the CDR3 reads TGTGCCAGCAGTTACTCGAAGCGGAGGAGGGCGGTTTCACCCCTCCACTTT.

The chain couples TRBV7-8 to TRBJ2-7, with TRBD1 matching 8 bases. Germline assignment: CDR1 SGHVS and CDR2 FQNEAQ. The V segment lost 1 base and the J segment 2 bases; nucleotides outside the gene matches: 7. This CDR3 region has 16 residues. CDR3 coding DNA: TGTGCCAGCAGCTTAGAGGGCGGGACAGGAACCTACGAGCAGTACTTC. It encodes CASSLEGGTGTYEQYF.

CDR3 sequence (DNA): TGTGCCAGCAGCGACAGGGACTCCTACAATGAGCAGTTCTTC. This sequence encodes CASSDRDSYNEQFF. The chain links TRBV6-5 to TRBJ2-1; 7 positions agree with TRBD1. The CDR3 totals 14 residues. With V trimmed by 6 bases and J by 0 bases, 2 bases remained unmatched. CDR1 and CDR2 from the germline V gene are MNHEY and SVGAGI.

This clone appeared a single time. The chain combines TRBV9 with TRBJ1-1, with TRBD1 matching over 8 bases. The CDR3 has 16 amino acids. CDR1 and CDR2 from the germline V gene are SGDLS and YYNGEE. V was pared by 0 bases and J by 5 bases, with 9 bases of the junction left unmatched. The CDR3 bases are TGTGCCAGCAGCGTAGAGGGGTGGACAGGGACGACTGAAGCTTTCTTT. It yields the protein CASSVEGWTGTTEAFF.

The chain combines TRBV27 with TRBJ2-3; 13 nucleotides align to TRBD2. This CDR3 comprises 17 residues. Losses at the gene ends were 2 bases for V and 6 bases for J; bases not matched to a gene: 8. The germline CDR1 and CDR2 sequences are MNHEY and SMNVEV (reference sequence). CDR3 amino acids: CASSLPRLAGGSDTQYF. CDR3 nucleotides: TGTGCCAGCAGTTTACCCCGACTAGCGGGGGGATCTGATACGCAGTATTTT.

This rearrangement joins TRBV27 to TRBJ1-2; D not resolved. The CDR3 sequence is 14 residues long. Trimming cost V 8 bases and J 0 bases, with 13 bases left between them. In germline, CDR1 is MNHEY, CDR2 SMNVEV (reference sequence). This chain's CDR3 is CASAYSRSNYGYTF. CDR3 nucleotide sequence: TGTGCCAGCGCGTACAGCCGATCTAACTATGGCTACACCTTC.

This chain uses TRBV6-1 with TRBJ2-7; 9 bases agree with TRBD2. The length of the CDR3 is 16 residues. CDR1 is MNHNS and CDR2 is SASEGT in the germline V gene. The junction had 6 bases not matched to a gene; V was cut back by 2 bases and J by 1 base. The CDR3 region is CASSELAGNPSYEQYV. The CDR3 region has the DNA TGTGCCAGCAGTGAACTAGCGGGGAATCCTTCCTACGAGCAGTACGTC.

The chain couples TRBV28 to TRBJ1-2; TRBD1 matches 9 bases. V shed 6 bases and J 7 bases; nucleotides not matched to a gene: 6. CDR1 and CDR2 (germline): MDHEN, SYDVKM. The CDR3 has 13 residues. For the CDR3, the DNA is TGTGCCAGCAGCATACAGGGGGCGCGTGGCTACACCTTC. It codes for CASSIQGARGYTF.

This clone was seen once. The chain combines TRBV10-3 with TRBJ2-3; TRBD2 agrees at 10 bases. The CDR3 has 14 residues. Germline V CDR1 and CDR2: ENHRY, SYGVKD. V shed 5 bases, J shed 6 bases, and the junction held 5 bases outside the gene matches. This CDR3 reads CAISPTSGADTQYF. The CDR3 bases are TGTGCCATCAGTCCAACTAGCGGGGCGGATACGCAGTATTTT.

The genes are TRBV27 and TRBJ2-7; D may be TRBD1 (5 bases). The CDR3 has 14 amino acids. Between the trimmed V and J ends, which lost 2 bases and 0 bases, there was a span of 8 bases. The germline gives CDR1 MNHEY, CDR2 SMNVEV (reference sequence). CDR3 coding DNA: TGTGCCAGCAGTTTACAGGGAAGCTCCTACGAGCAGTACTTC. This gives the protein CASSLQGSSYEQYF.